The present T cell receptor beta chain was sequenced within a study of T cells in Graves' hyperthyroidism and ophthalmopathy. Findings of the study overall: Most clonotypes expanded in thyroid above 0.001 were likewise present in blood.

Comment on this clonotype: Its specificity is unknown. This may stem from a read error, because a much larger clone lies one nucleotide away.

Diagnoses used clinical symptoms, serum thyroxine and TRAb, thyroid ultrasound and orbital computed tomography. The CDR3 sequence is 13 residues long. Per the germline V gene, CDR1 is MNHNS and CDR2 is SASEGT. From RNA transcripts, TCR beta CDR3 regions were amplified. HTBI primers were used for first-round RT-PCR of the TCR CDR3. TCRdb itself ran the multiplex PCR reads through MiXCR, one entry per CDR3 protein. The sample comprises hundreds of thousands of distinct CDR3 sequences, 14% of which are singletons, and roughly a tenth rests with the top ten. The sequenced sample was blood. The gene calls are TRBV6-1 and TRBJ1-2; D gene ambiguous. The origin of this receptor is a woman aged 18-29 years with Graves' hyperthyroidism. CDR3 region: CASRIDHNYGHTF. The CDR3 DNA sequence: TGTGCCAGCAGAATCGACCATAACTATGGCCACACCTTC.